This passage covers 28 T cell receptor beta chains from one sample sequenced in a study of blood T cells in healthy people across ages. Alongside a J-beta primer mix, a sample-barcoded 5' primer served in a second PCR lasting roughly 6 to 11 cycles. TCRdb recomputed calls from the 5' RACE reads with MiXCR, one row per CDR3 protein. The data show 630,000 or so distinct CDR3 sequences, with approximately 30% seen just once and 15% to 18% held by the top ten. The sequencing sample was made of blood. The receptors here all came from a woman aged 80 or over in good health.

This clonotype was seen ten or more times. The chain carries TRBV28 and TRBJ1-1, with TRBD1 as a possible D gene (6 bases). The CDR3 loop spans 15 amino acids. Trimming took off 4 bases at V and 3 bases at J, with 15 bases between the two ends. The germline V gene encodes CDR1 MDHEN and CDR2 SYDVKM. For the CDR3, the DNA is TGTGCCAGCAGTTCGCACAGGGCGGGTGACACTGAAGCTTTCTTT. Residues: CASSSHRAGDTEAFF. Full variable domain (missing parts from reference TRBV28 and TRBJ1-1): DVKVTQSSRYLVKRTGEKVFLECVQDMDHENMFWYRQDPGLGLRLIYFSYDVKMKEKGDIPEGYSVSREKKERFSLILESASTNQTSMYLCASSSHRAGDTEAFFGQGTRLTVV.

In this sample, this clonotype turned up many times. The chain couples TRBV7-2 to TRBJ1-1; 7 nucleotides agree with TRBD1. Germline-derived CDR1 and CDR2 are SGHTA and FQGNSA. The CDR3 spans 15 residues. V shed 5 bases and J 4 bases; nucleotides not matched to a gene: 10. CDR3 coding DNA: TGTGCCAGCAGCCCCCCGACAGGGATCGCCACTGAAGCTTTCTTT. Its translation: CASSPPTGIATEAFF.

In this sample, this clonotype turned up many times. The genes are TRBV7-2 and TRBJ1-2; 8 positions agree with TRBD1. J lost 6 bases, V lost 8 bases, and 8 bases had no gene match. Germline loops: CDR1 SGHTA, CDR2 FQGNSA. The CDR3 loop spans 13 amino acids. This chain's CDR3 is CASDFTGGHGYTF. The CDR3 DNA follows: TGTGCCAGCGATTTTACAGGGGGTCATGGCTACACCTTC.

The genes are TRBV29-1 and TRBJ2-5, with D perhaps being TRBD1 or TRBD2 (5 bases each). The CDR3 totals 13 residues. Trimming stripped 5 bases from V and 11 bases from J, with 21 bases between. The V gene's germline CDR1 is SQVTM and CDR2 ANQGSEA. The DNA of the CDR3 is TGCAGCGTTCGGGGCGGTGGGTCCAATGAGCAGTACTTC. Its protein product is CSVRGGGSNEQYF.

This clonotype was recorded at least ten times. A much larger clone sits a single nucleotide away, making a read error possible. The chain carries TRBV3-1 and TRBJ2-7, with TRBD2 as a possible D gene (7 bases). V was cut by 2 bases and J by 7 bases, with 21 bases left in between. Germline values: CDR1 LGHDT, CDR2 YNNKEL (reference sequence). The CDR3 totals 16 residues. CDR3 sequence: CASSQTGGGHYNEQYF. The DNA for the CDR3 is TGTGCCAGCAGCCAAACCGGCGGGGGCCACTACAATGAGCAGTACTTC.

The chain recombines TRBV27 with TRBJ2-7, with 10 bases that match TRBD2. The germline CDR1 and CDR2 sequences are MNHEY and SMNVEV (reference sequence). This CDR3 region has 16 residues. The V gene end was trimmed by 5 bases and the J gene end by 0 bases; junction bases not matched to a gene: 7. Written as DNA, the CDR3 is TGTGCCAGCAGTAGTAGCGGGAGGTGGGACTCCTACGAGCAGTACTTC. This encodes CASSSSGRWDSYEQYF.

The J gene is TRBJ2-1, the V gene TRBV7-2, with 10 bases fitting TRBD2. Germline CDR1 and CDR2: SGHTA and FQGNSA. V lost 5 bases, J lost 9 bases, and 22 bases stayed unmatched. This CDR3 is 19 amino acids long. The CDR3 coding sequence is TGTGCCAGCAGCCAAATAGCGGGAGGAGGGGTTCGTGAGTTGGGTGAGCAGTTCTTC. This encodes CASSQIAGGGVRELGEQFF.

The chain links TRBV5-1 to TRBJ2-5, with D perhaps TRBD1 (5 bases). Matching the DNA end better, TRBJ2-7 makes the J call doubtful. Germline V gene data show CDR1 as SGHRS and CDR2 as YFSETQ. The CDR3 is 13 amino acids. CDR3 residues: CASNFQGVYEQYF. The CDR3 DNA sequence: TGCGCCAGCAACTTTCAGGGTGTCTACGAGCAGTACTTC.

This clonotype was found a few times. A much larger clonotype is one base distant, so this may be a read error. It is unclear where the CDR3 begins or ends on the DNA, so no DNA is shown, and the CDR3 is as TCRdb lists it. The genes are TRBV27 and TRBJ2-3; TRBD1 was called by the table and not checked on the DNA. The CDR3 is 16 amino acids long, termini counted. Germline V gene sequence: CDR1 MNHEY, CDR2 SMNVEV (reference sequence). The CDR3 spells CAISSSGANRVDTQYF.

As for this clonotype: A read error may explain this, as a much larger clone is one base away. The chain has TRBV4-2 and TRBJ1-1, with TRBD1 as a possible D gene (5 bases). CDR3 length: 16 amino acids. The germline V gene has CDR1 LGHNA and CDR2 YNFKEQ. Trimming took off 0 bases at V and 4 bases at J, with 15 bases between the two ends. CDR3 loop: CASSQDERGESTEAFF. Here the CDR3 DNA reads TGTGCCAGCAGCCAAGATGAAAGGGGTGAGAGCACTGAAGCTTTCTTT.

In this sample, this clonotype turned up many times. The gene calls are TRBV20-1 and TRBJ1-2, with no clear D. Germline CDR1 and CDR2: DFQATT and SNEGSKA (reference sequence). V was cut by 4 bases and J by 4 bases, with 7 bases left in between. This CDR3 is 11 amino acids long. CDR3 in amino acids: CSAKGIYGYTF. As DNA, the CDR3 is TGCAGTGCTAAAGGGATCTATGGCTACACCTTC.

This clonotype was counted ten times or more. The chain recombines TRBV7-2 with TRBJ2-3; 11 nucleotides line up with TRBD1. The CDR3 contains 16 residues. Germline V gene lookup returns CDR1 SGHTA and CDR2 FQGNSA. Trimming removed 3 bases from V and 2 bases from J; junction bases left unmatched: 4. CDR3 bases: TGTGCCAGCAGCTTCCTCGGACAGGGGGCCACAGATACGCAGTATTTT. This gives the protein CASSFLGQGATDTQYF.

On this clonotype itself: Being one base from a much bigger clone, this may be a read error. V is TRBV4-1 and J is TRBJ2-1, with no clear D. The DNA end is more similar to TRBJ2-7, so the J call may be wrong. CDR1 and CDR2 from the germline V gene are MGHRA and YSYEKL. CDR3 length: 17 residues. DNA of the CDR3: TGCGCCAGCAGCCAAGACGACCCTCGATCCTCCTACAATGAGCAGTACTTC. Protein: CASSQDDPRSSYNEQYF.

This clonotype was detected a few times. CDR3 in amino acids: CSARGVIRQAKNIQYF. The CDR3 DNA sequence: TGCAGTGCTAGGGGAGTCATCAGGCAAGCCAAAAACATTCAGTACTTC. The rearrangement uses TRBV20-1 and TRBJ2-4, with D maybe TRBD2 (5 bases). V lost 3 bases and J lost 0, with 15 bases in between. Germline V gene data show CDR1 as DFQATT and CDR2 as SNEGSKA (reference sequence). CDR3 length equals 16 residues.

The chain employs TRBV6-4 and TRBJ1-5; D not resolved. Trimming cost V 3 bases and J 3 bases, with 27 bases left between them. CDR3 length equals 20 residues. Looked up from germline, CDR1 is MRHNA and CDR2 is SNTAGT. This CDR3 reads CASSEDRRGGPLLINQPQHF. The CDR3 nucleotides read TGTGCCAGCAGTGAAGACCGGAGAGGCGGACCCCTCCTAATCAATCAGCCCCAGCATTTT.

This clonotype appeared many times. This sequence joins TRBV20-1 and TRBJ2-7, with D perhaps matching TRBD1 (5 bases). Germline lookup yields CDR1 DFQATT and CDR2 SNEGSKA (reference sequence). Between the trimmed V and J ends, which lost 0 bases and 5 bases, there was a span of 14 bases. The CDR3 loop spans 14 amino acids. CDR3: CSARDQGYFDEQYF. CDR3 nucleotide sequence: TGCAGTGCTAGAGATCAGGGTTATTTTGACGAGCAGTACTTC.

This clonotype was counted only a few times. A junction boundary mismatches the germline segment, possibly from a read error. The rearrangement links TRBV20-1 to TRBJ1-6; 11 nucleotides match TRBD1. The germline V gene has CDR1 DFQATT and CDR2 SNEGSKA (reference sequence). The CDR3 consists of 15 residues. The CDR3 region is CSVRTGGSYNSPIHF. The CDR3 DNA reads as TGCAGTGTAAGGACAGGGGGCTCCTATAATTCACCCATCCACTTT.

This clonotype occurred many times. The chain carries TRBV29-1 and TRBJ2-5, with 7 positions matching TRBD1. Germline CDR1 reads SQVTM; CDR2 reads ANQGSEA. The CDR3 contains 13 residues. V lost 6 bases and J lost 7; bases outside the gene matches: 11. CDR3 bases: TGCAGCGTGGGGGACAGTCCCTCGGGGACCCAGTACTTC. It codes for CSVGDSPSGTQYF. Drawing the rest from reference TRBV29-1 and TRBJ2-5, the complete variable domain is SAVISQKPSRDICQRGTSLTIQCQVDSQVTMMFWYRQQPGQSLTLIATANQGSEATYESGFVIDKFPISRPNLTFSTLTVSNMSPEDSSIYLCSVGDSPSGTQYFGPGTRLLVL.

This rearrangement joins TRBV20-1 to TRBJ2-3; D may correspond to TRBD1 or TRBD2 (5 bases each). Per the germline V gene, CDR1 is DFQATT and CDR2 is SNEGSKA (reference sequence). The V and J ends lost 3 bases and 1 base respectively, with 14 bases between them. The length of the CDR3 is 15 residues. CDR3 amino acids: CSARGPERGTDTQYF. The DNA for the CDR3 is TGCAGTGCTAGGGGACCCGAACGAGGCACAGATACGCAGTATTTT.

Comments on this clonotype: A much larger clone is a single base away; this may be a read error. V gene TRBV7-3 combines with J gene TRBJ1-2; unclear D gene. Looked up from germline, CDR1 is SGHTA and CDR2 is FQGTGA. Trimming left V 5 bases short and J 6 bases short, with 13 bases between. This CDR3 comprises 13 residues. CDR3 DNA sequence: TGTGCCAGCAGCGTAGTCGGGAGGGATGGCTACACCTTC. Translation gives CASSVVGRDGYTF.

V is TRBV12-3 or TRBV12-4 and J is TRBJ1-2, with D maybe TRBD1 (6 bases). The V end lost 6 bases, the J end lost 7 bases, and 21 bases lay between the germline ends. The CDR3 has 15 residues. In DNA, the CDR3 is TGTGCCAGCAGCCGCCTTCTGGGGGCAGGGAGTGGCTACACCTTC. Its protein is CASSRLLGAGSGYTF.

This sequence joins TRBV11-2 and TRBJ2-3, with D tentatively TRBD1 (5 bases). The CDR3 runs 13 residues. Per the germline V gene, CDR1 is SGHAT and CDR2 is FQNNGV. V dropped 7 bases and J dropped 5 bases, with 13 bases sitting between them. The CDR3 here is CASNDRFIDTQYF. CDR3 nucleotides: TGTGCCAGCAACGACAGATTCATAGATACGCAGTATTTT.

This clonotype has a handful of counts. This chain connects TRBV6-5 to TRBJ2-1, with 8 positions matching TRBD1. The J call may be faulty, since TRBJ2-7 better matches the DNA end. Germline V lookup: CDR1 MNHEY, CDR2 SVGAGI. The CDR3 sequence is 16 residues long. The CDR3 here is CARGGDRGFSYNEQYF. CDR3 nucleotides: TGTGCCAGGGGGGGCGACAGGGGTTTTTCCTACAATGAGCAGTACTTC.

This clonotype was recorded at least ten times. V and J are TRBV12-5 and TRBJ2-5; the D gene is possibly TRBD1 (5 bases). Germline V gives CDR1 LGHNT, CDR2 FRNRAP. Trimming took 1 base from V and 5 from J, leaving 11 bases between them. This CDR3 is built from 14 residues. Here the CDR3 DNA reads TGTGCTAGTGGTTTGGGGACGGCAGGGGAGACCCAGTACTTC. Amino acids: CASGLGTAGETQYF.

Notes on this clonotype: A read error may explain this, as a much larger clone is one base away. The rearrangement joins TRBV6-6 to TRBJ2-3, with 12 bases aligning to TRBD2. Germline-derived CDR1 and CDR2 are MNHNY and SVGAGI (reference sequence). The CDR3 extends over 16 amino acids. CDR3 bases: TGTGCCGGCAGTCCCCGACTAGCGGGGGCGGCAGATACGCAGTATTTT. Protein sequence: CAGSPRLAGAADTQYF.

This chain links TRBV29-1 with TRBJ2-5, with 15 bases lining up with TRBD2. The V gene's germline CDR1 is SQVTM and CDR2 ANQGSEA. The CDR3 runs to 14 residues. Germline trimming cut 6 bases from V and 10 bases from J; bases unmatched to any gene: 9. Here the CDR3 reads CSVLGTSGRRGQYF. The CDR3 nucleotides are TGCAGCGTCCTGGGGACTAGCGGGAGGAGGGGCCAGTACTTC.

This clonotype was detected ten times or more. CDR3 sequence: CSALGPGLETQYF. The CDR3 nucleotides read TGCAGTGCCCTGGGACCTGGGCTAGAGACCCAGTACTTC. The V and J genes are TRBV20-1 and TRBJ2-5, with D perhaps given as TRBD1 or TRBD2 (5 bases each). The CDR3 extends over 13 amino acids. The germline V gene has CDR1 DFQATT and CDR2 SNEGSKA (reference sequence). The V gene lost 6 bases and the J gene lost 4 bases, with 15 bases spanning the gap.

This clonotype was observed many times. The rearrangement uses TRBV7-9 and TRBJ2-5, with a tentative D call TRBD2 (5 bases). The CDR3 contains 13 residues. V gave up 8 bases and J gave up 3 bases, with 13 bases separating them. Germline values: CDR1 SEHNR, CDR2 FQNEAQ (reference sequence). CDR3 region: CASASDGEETQYF. CDR3 DNA sequence: TGTGCCAGCGCTTCGGACGGGGAAGAGACCCAGTACTTC.